These 19 T cell receptor beta chains were sequenced from one sample in a study of T cells in Graves' hyperthyroidism and ophthalmopathy. TCR beta CDR3 sequences were amplified from RNA transcripts. In the first-round RT-PCR of the TCR CDR3, the HTBI primer set was used. In TCRdb, the multiplex PCR reads were re-called with MiXCR into one record per CDR3 protein. The table has roughly 740,000 distinct CDR3 sequences, roughly 17% seen once. The specimen was blood. Receptors originate from a man aged 18 to 30 with Graves' hyperthyroidism.

This clonotype was picked up a small number of times. The chain combines TRBV28 with TRBJ2-1; no reliable D call. The CDR3 has 14 residues. V was pared by 6 bases and J by 6 bases, with 15 bases between. Germline CDR1 reads MDHEN; CDR2 reads SYDVKM. CDR3 DNA sequence: TGTGCCAGCAGGCCCCCGGGCGGAGCCAATGAGCAGTTCTTC. Residues: CASRPPGGANEQFF.

The rearrangement uses TRBV7-2 and TRBJ2-7; D is perhaps TRBD1 (6 bases). V lost 1 base, J lost 5 bases, and 12 bases lay in between. CDR1 SGHTA and CDR2 FQGNSA come from the germline V gene. The CDR3 spans 14 residues. CDR3 bases: TGTGCCAGCAGCTTAGTCAGGGGCGTGGACGAGCAGTACTTC. Its protein is CASSLVRGVDEQYF.

This clonotype was observed at least ten times. The V call is TRBV7-9, the J call TRBJ1-2; D remains ambiguous. Trimming took off 1 base at V and 0 bases at J, with 12 bases between the two ends. The germline CDR1 and CDR2 sequences are SEHNR and FQNEAQ (reference sequence). The CDR3 consists of 16 residues. CDR3 nucleotides: TGTGCCAGCAGCTTAGGGGCAGTAGAAGCTAACTATGGCTACACCTTC. Translated, it gives CASSLGAVEANYGYTF.

In its sample, this clonotype was seen many times. The rearrangement joins TRBV6-1 to TRBJ2-7; the match to TRBD2 covers 13 bases. Germline-derived CDR1 and CDR2 are MNHNS and SASEGT. The CDR3 loop spans 19 amino acids. Trimming took 2 bases from V and 2 from J; bases not matched to a gene: 12. As DNA, the CDR3 is TGTGCCAGCAGTGAAAAATTGGGACTAGCGGGGATTGATCCCTACGAGCAGTACTTC. It codes for CASSEKLGLAGIDPYEQYF.

This clonotype was seen many times. The chain combines TRBV11-1 with TRBJ2-1, with D perhaps TRBD2 (6 bases). The germline gives CDR1 SGHAT, CDR2 FQDESV (reference sequence). This CDR3 has 15 amino acids. V was clipped by 3 bases and J by 7 bases, with 16 bases between them. CDR3 DNA sequence: TGTGCCAGCAGCTTTCCGGCAGGCGGGGAAAATGAGCAGTTCTTC. It codes for CASSFPAGGENEQFF.

The chain couples TRBV12-3 or TRBV12-4 to TRBJ2-7, with 7 bases that match TRBD1. The CDR3 loop spans 15 amino acids. V lost 2 bases and J lost 4; bases outside the gene matches: 8. Here the CDR3 reads CASSLMLRGKYEQYF. In DNA form, the CDR3 reads TGTGCCAGCAGTTTAATGCTCAGGGGGAAATACGAGCAGTACTTC.

On this clonotype itself: This clone may be a read error of a much larger clone one base away. DNA of the CDR3: TGTGCCTGGAGTGTTACGGGGGGGGTTTATCAGCCCCAGCATTTT. Encoded protein: CAWSVTGGVYQPQHF. V usage is TRBV30 and J usage is TRBJ1-5, with D possibly being TRBD1 (5 bases). The V end lost 0 bases, the J end lost 5 bases, and 14 bases lay between the germline ends. The CDR3 is 15 amino acids. CDR1 and CDR2 from the germline V gene are GTSNPN and SVGIG (reference sequence).

Many counts were recorded for this clonotype. This chain links TRBV5-5 with TRBJ1-2; possibly TRBD1 for D (5 bases). This CDR3 is 14 amino acids long. V lost 4 bases to trimming and J lost 8 bases, with 18 bases between them. CDR1 SGHKS and CDR2 YYEKEE come from the germline V gene (reference sequence). Written as DNA, the CDR3 is TGTGCCAGCAGCGGATTGGACACCTATCGGGGCTACACCTTC. As protein: CASSGLDTYRGYTF.

The gene calls are TRBV29-1 and TRBJ2-7, with 7 bases matching TRBD1. V shed 6 bases and J 3 bases; nucleotides not matched to a gene: 8. CDR1 and CDR2 (germline): SQVTM, ANQGSEA. The CDR3 consists of 13 residues. As DNA, the CDR3 is TGCAGCGTGATAAGGGGGCGATACTACGAGCAGTACTTC. It is translated as CSVIRGRYYEQYF.

The genes are TRBV5-6 and TRBJ2-1; TRBD2 agrees at 7 bases. CDR1 is SGHDT, CDR2 YYEEEE, per germline. V shed 3 bases and J 6 bases; nucleotides not matched to a gene: 21. This CDR3 comprises 19 residues. Written as DNA, the CDR3 is TGTGCCAGCAGCTCTCCCTTAACAACTAGCGCGGGAGACCCCAATGAGCAGTTCTTC. The encoded protein is CASSSPLTTSAGDPNEQFF. Filled out from reference TRBV5-6 and TRBJ2-1, the complete variable domain reads DAGVTQSPTHLIKTRGQQVTLRCSPKSGHDTVSWYQQALGQGPQFIFQYYEEEERQRGNFPDRFSGHQFPNYSSELNVNALLLGDSALYLCASSSPLTTSAGDPNEQFFGPGTRLTVL.

This clonotype was recorded a few times. The rearrangement uses TRBV5-1 and TRBJ1-6; D is uncertain. The CDR3 spans 13 residues. The V end was cut by 0 bases, the J end by 11 bases, with 9 bases between. Germline lookup yields CDR1 SGHRS and CDR2 YFSETQ. The CDR3 bases are TGCGCCAGCAGCTTGGGTGGGTCGGCACCCCTCCACTTT. Its translation is CASSLGGSAPLHF.

This chain connects TRBV5-1 to TRBJ1-4; 7 nucleotides align to TRBD1. Trimming removed 0 bases from V and 6 bases from J; junction bases left unmatched: 5. The CDR3 is 15 amino acids. CDR1 and CDR2 from the germline V gene are SGHRS and YFSETQ. CDR3 in amino acids: CASSLENDRDEKLFF. CDR3 coding DNA: TGCGCCAGCAGCTTGGAGAATGACAGGGATGAAAAACTGTTTTTT.

This clonotype has just a few counts. The V call is TRBV6-1, the J call TRBJ1-4; 9 nucleotides match TRBD1. The germline CDR1 and CDR2 sequences are MNHNS and SASEGT. The V segment lost 6 bases and the J segment 7 bases; nucleotides outside the gene matches: 12. This CDR3 region has 16 residues. The CDR3 sequence: CASRSPGQGGGEKLFF. CDR3 DNA: TGTGCCAGCAGAAGCCCGGGACAGGGAGGCGGTGAAAAACTGTTTTTT.

This chain joins TRBV18 and TRBJ2-1; D unclear. Germline CDR1 is KGHSH and CDR2 is LQKENI. The germline V and J ends were trimmed by 6 bases and 0 bases, with 12 bases remaining between them. The CDR3 consists of 15 residues. CDR3 amino acids: CASSIVRFSYNEQFF. The CDR3 DNA follows: TGTGCCAGCTCGATCGTGCGGTTCTCCTACAATGAGCAGTTCTTC.

This clonotype was detected many times. The rearrangement uses TRBV11-2 and TRBJ2-3; 7 bases fit TRBD2. The ends lost 1 base at V and 2 bases at J; junction bases unmatched: 6. Germline V gene lookup returns CDR1 SGHAT and CDR2 FQNNGV. This CDR3 contains 16 residues. The CDR3 protein is CASSLGLAENTDTQYF. The CDR3 coding sequence is TGTGCCAGCAGCTTAGGGCTAGCGGAGAACACAGATACGCAGTATTTT.

This clonotype came up many times. This sequence joins TRBV28 and TRBJ2-7; TRBD2 agrees at 10 bases. The CDR3 sequence is 13 residues long. V dropped 8 bases and J dropped 9; count of bases not matched to a gene: 10. CDR1 and CDR2 from the germline V gene are MDHEN and SYDVKM. The CDR3 coding sequence is TGTGCCAGCTCCGGGACTAGCGTTCTTGGGCAGTACTTC. Its protein is CASSGTSVLGQYF.

There are a few counts of this clonotype. The chain is built from TRBV6-2 or TRBV6-3 and TRBJ1-5; D not resolved. CDR3 length: 12 residues. In germline, CDR1 is MNHEY, CDR2 SVGEGT. Between the trimmed V and J ends, which lost 4 bases and 6 bases, there was a span of 7 bases. Here the CDR3 DNA reads TGTGCCAGCAGTTTGAAAGCTCAGCCCCAGCATTTT. Protein product: CASSLKAQPQHF.

This clonotype has just a few counts. This rearrangement joins TRBV4-1 to TRBJ2-7, with 8 bases identical to TRBD2. The V and J ends lost 2 bases and 3 bases, in that order; junction bases with no gene match: 6. CDR1 and CDR2 from the germline V gene are MGHRA and YSYEKL. The length of the CDR3 is 15 residues. CDR3 bases: TGCGCCAGCAGCCAACTAACTAGCGGAAGCTACGAGCAGTACTTC. Translating gives CASSQLTSGSYEQYF.

The V call is TRBV25-1, the J call TRBJ2-2, with TRBD2 matching over 13 bases. CDR3 length: 18 residues. Trimming at V came to 4 bases and at J to 5 bases, leaving 10 bases not matched to a gene. In germline, CDR1 is MGHDK, CDR2 SYGVNS. The CDR3 protein is CASSGTLAGGPATGELFF. DNA of the CDR3: TGTGCCAGCAGTGGAACACTAGCGGGAGGGCCTGCGACCGGGGAGCTGTTTTTT.